This entry lists 27 T cell receptor beta chains sequenced from one sample in a study of OX40 agonist ivuxolimab in advanced cancers. The data were produced by immunoSEQ multiplex PCR, yet TCRdb's version contains in-frame clones alone and is incomplete. The table includes approximately 61,000 clones, 80% detected once. Specimen: CD4+ or CD8+ T cells sorted from blood, collected in a trial of the OX40 agonist ivuxolimab. These TCRs come from an adult with an advanced solid tumor such as melanoma, head and neck, liver or kidney cancer.

A remark on this clone: The conserved final phenylalanine or tryptophan is absent from the CDR3, which likely points to a read error. The DNA is omitted, as the CDR3 cannot be located on it reliably, and the CDR3 follows TCRdb's listing. The chain combines TRBV6-1 with TRBJ1-2; the D call of TRBD1 is as the table states it, not checked on the DNA. Germline V lookup: CDR1 MNHNS, CDR2 SASEGT. The CDR3 sequence runs 9 residues, both termini included. CDR3 amino acids: CASTPRGLG.

The rearrangement joins TRBV19 to TRBJ2-2; 9 nucleotides match TRBD2. After removal of 4 bases from V and 5 bases from J, the junction contained 2 bases not matched to a gene. From germline, CDR1 is LNHDA and CDR2 SQIVND (reference sequence). The CDR3 contains 14 residues. CDR3 amino acids: CASSSGGVTGELFF. The CDR3, as DNA: TGTGCCAGTAGTAGCGGGGGGGTTACCGGGGAGCTGTTTTTT.

This chain joins TRBV7-2 and TRBJ2-7; 8 positions match TRBD1. This CDR3 has 14 residues. The germline CDR1 and CDR2 sequences are SGHTA and FQGNSA. J lost 0 bases, V lost 5 bases, and 3 bases had no gene match. As DNA, the CDR3 is TGTGCCAGCAGCCCGGACAGGGTCTCCTACGAGCAGTACTTC. The encoded protein is CASSPDRVSYEQYF.

The chain links TRBV6-5 to TRBJ1-2; no clear D gene. Germline lookup yields CDR1 MNHEY and CDR2 SVGAGI. This CDR3 spans 14 amino acids. V was cut by 2 bases and J by 6 bases, with 13 bases left in between. The CDR3 DNA reads as TGTGCCAGCAGTTACCGTGCGGGGTATGATGGCTACACCTTC. As protein: CASSYRAGYDGYTF.

CDR3 loop: CASSQDSRDSDSPLHF. The CDR3 DNA reads as TGCGCCAGCAGCCAAGATAGCAGGGACAGTGATTCACCCCTCCACTTT. This chain connects TRBV4-1 to TRBJ1-6; TRBD1 matches at 7 bases. From germline, CDR1 is MGHRA and CDR2 YSYEKL. This CDR3 has 16 amino acids. V was clipped by 0 bases and J by 8 bases; unmatched bases: 7.

The chain carries TRBV30 and TRBJ2-7; 11 bases agree with TRBD2. From germline, CDR1 is GTSNPN and CDR2 SVGIG (reference sequence). This CDR3 is built from 14 residues. V shed 1 base, J shed 6 bases, and the junction held 5 bases outside the gene matches. For the CDR3, the DNA is TGTGCCTGGAGTGCCCTAGCGGGGGGTATCGAGCAGTACTTC. Translation: CAWSALAGGIEQYF.

The rearrangement links TRBV6-1 to TRBJ1-3, with D maybe TRBD1 (5 bases). Per the germline V gene, CDR1 is MNHNS and CDR2 is SASEGT. V was cut by 0 bases and J by 4 bases, with 13 bases left in between. CDR3 size: 16 residues. For the CDR3, the DNA is TGTGCCAGCAGTGAAGCTTCCGGGGGATCCGGAAACACCATATATTTT. Protein: CASSEASGGSGNTIYF.

This chain links TRBV10-2 with TRBJ1-1; D ambiguous. V was trimmed by 6 bases and J by 10 bases, leaving 18 bases between them. The germline V gene has CDR1 WSHSY and CDR2 SAAADI. The CDR3 covers 13 residues. The DNA for the CDR3 is TGCGCCAGCAGCGAGGATGGAAGTGAGGGAGCTTTCTTT. It translates to CASSEDGSEGAFF.

J is TRBJ2-5 and V is TRBV5-6; no clear D. Trimming removed 3 bases from V and 5 bases from J, with 17 bases in between. This CDR3 is built from 15 residues. From germline, CDR1 is SGHDT and CDR2 YYEEEE. This CDR3 is CASSYEVGARETQYF. The CDR3 region has the DNA TGTGCCAGCAGCTACGAAGTCGGAGCGAGGGAGACCCAGTACTTC.

This rearrangement joins TRBV19 to TRBJ2-7; the D gene is possibly TRBD2 (5 bases). Germline-derived CDR1 and CDR2 are LNHDA and SQIVND (reference sequence). This CDR3 region has 14 residues. V lost 7 bases and J 3 bases, leaving 16 bases between the germline ends. The CDR3: CASKGDPKHYEQYF. CDR3 bases: TGTGCCAGTAAGGGAGATCCCAAACACTACGAGCAGTACTTC.

The chain uses TRBV7-2 and TRBJ1-1; 9 bases are a match to TRBD1. CDR1 is SGHTA and CDR2 is FQGNSA in the germline V gene. Trimming cost V 5 bases and J 6 bases; bases outside gene matches: 7. CDR3 size: 14 residues. The CDR3 is CASSPTGGVPEAFF. The CDR3 bases are TGTGCCAGCAGCCCGACAGGGGGAGTCCCTGAAGCTTTCTTT.

This chain links TRBV29-1 with TRBJ1-5, with a possible D match to TRBD1 (5 bases). Between the trimmed V and J ends, which lost 6 bases and 6 bases, there was a span of 15 bases. The CDR3 length is 13 residues. Germline lookup yields CDR1 SQVTM and CDR2 ANQGSEA. For the CDR3, the DNA is TGCAGCGTCTCCGGGGGGTTCGGTCAGCCCCAGCATTTT. Amino acids: CSVSGGFGQPQHF.

This chain joins TRBV30 and TRBJ2-3; 11 bases match TRBD2. The CDR3 sequence is 15 residues long. CDR1 is GTSNPN, CDR2 SVGIG, per germline (reference sequence). The J segment lost 12 bases and the V segment lost 2 bases, leaving 13 bases of the junction unmatched. As DNA, the CDR3 is TGTGCCTGGAGTCACGGACTAGCGGGTTCACCCCGTCAGTATTTT. This encodes CAWSHGLAGSPRQYF. The full variable domain, with the rest looked up from reference TRBV30 and TRBJ2-3, is SQTIHQWPATLVQPVGSPLSLECTVEGTSNPNLYWYRQAAGRGLQLLFYSVGIGQISSEVPQNLSASRPQDRQFILSSKKLLLSDSGFYLCAWSHGLAGSPRQYFGPGTRLTVL.

This chain uses TRBV2 with TRBJ1-6, with 7 bases lining up with TRBD1. The J segment lost 7 bases and the V segment lost 8 bases, leaving 8 bases of the junction unmatched. The CDR3 totals 14 residues. Germline V lookup: CDR1 SNHLY, CDR2 FYNNEI. CDR3 protein: CASGLGTANSPLHF. CDR3 coding DNA: TGTGCCAGCGGTTTGGGGACAGCCAATTCACCCCTCCACTTT.

V usage is TRBV7-2 and J usage is TRBJ1-5; the D gene is possibly TRBD1 (5 bases). The CDR3 has 15 residues. V lost 5 bases and J 7 bases, leaving 18 bases between the germline ends. In germline, CDR1 is SGHTA, CDR2 FQGNSA. CDR3 residues: CASSPSVGVGQPQHF. CDR3 DNA: TGTGCCAGCAGCCCGTCAGTGGGGGTAGGACAGCCCCAGCATTTT.

V and J are TRBV20-1 and TRBJ2-7; maybe TRBD1 (5 bases). CDR1 is DFQATT, CDR2 SNEGSKA, per germline (reference sequence). V was cut by 6 bases and J by 9 bases, with 15 bases left in between. The CDR3 consists of 11 residues. The CDR3 nucleotides read TGCAGTGCCCACGGCAGGGAAGGGCAGTACTTC. This sequence encodes CSAHGREGQYF.

The chain uses TRBV4-1 and TRBJ1-1; D remains unclear. This CDR3 comprises 13 residues. V lost 3 bases and J 6 bases, leaving 11 bases between the germline ends. Germline-derived CDR1 and CDR2 are MGHRA and YSYEKL. CDR3 in amino acids: CASSQSLQAEAFF. As DNA, the CDR3 is TGCGCCAGCAGCCAGAGTCTGCAGGCTGAAGCTTTCTTT.

The rearrangement uses TRBV5-1 and TRBJ2-7; D possibly corresponds to TRBD1 (6 bases). Trimming removed 0 bases at V and 3 bases at J, with 10 bases between. Germline CDR1 SGHRS, CDR2 YFSETQ. This CDR3 comprises 14 residues. This chain's CDR3 is CASSLGGGRYEQYF. The CDR3 coding sequence is TGCGCCAGCAGCTTGGGAGGGGGTCGCTACGAGCAGTACTTC.

The rearrangement links TRBV19 to TRBJ1-1; D is possibly TRBD1 (6 bases). Between the trimmed V and J ends, which lost 6 bases and 5 bases, there was a span of 13 bases. CDR1 and CDR2 from the germline V gene are LNHDA and SQIVND (reference sequence). This CDR3 is 13 amino acids long. CDR3 amino acids: CASRTGGRTEAFF. CDR3 in DNA: TGTGCCAGTAGGACGGGGGGCCGGACTGAAGCTTTCTTT.

This clone was observed once. Other DNA sequences in the sample encode the same CDR3. The chain recombines TRBV4-1 with TRBJ1-1; tentatively, D is TRBD1 (6 bases). CDR3 length: 15 residues. Germline lookup yields CDR1 MGHRA and CDR2 YSYEKL. Trimming removed 2 bases at V and 1 base at J, with 11 bases between. The CDR3 DNA sequence: TGCGCCAGCAGCCAACCTAGGACAGAGAACACTGAAGCTTTCTTT. It specifies CASSQPRTENTEAFF.

The V gene is TRBV30, the J gene TRBJ2-7; 7 bases agree with TRBD2. Germline-derived CDR1 and CDR2 are GTSNPN and SVGIG (reference sequence). This CDR3 comprises 16 residues. The V and J ends lost 0 bases and 0 bases, in that order; junction bases with no gene match: 8. The CDR3 sequence: CAWSVLSGMRSYEQYF. The DNA of the CDR3 is TGTGCCTGGAGTGTACTAAGCGGGATGCGCTCCTACGAGCAGTACTTC. Using reference TRBV30 and TRBJ2-7 for the parts outside the CDR3, the full variable domain is SQTIHQWPATLVQPVGSPLSLECTVEGTSNPNLYWYRQAAGRGLQLLFYSVGIGQISSEVPQNLSASRPQDRQFILSSKKLLLSDSGFYLCAWSVLSGMRSYEQYFGPGTRLTVT.

The chain combines TRBV9 with TRBJ1-2; D call uncertain. CDR1 SGDLS and CDR2 YYNGEE come from the germline V gene. V dropped 2 bases and J dropped 9 bases, with 17 bases sitting between them. The CDR3 is 14 amino acids. CDR3 nucleotide sequence: TGTGCCAGCAGCGTCAGGCCGGGGAAAGAGAGCTACACCTTC. Protein: CASSVRPGKESYTF. Based on the CDR3 plus reference TRBV9 and TRBJ1-2, the full variable domain is DSGVTQTPKHLITATGQRVTLRCSPRSGDLSVYWYQQSLDQGLQFLIQYYNGEERAKGNILERFSAQQFPDLHSELNLSSLELGDSALYFCASSVRPGKESYTFGSGTRLTVV.

This clone is categorized as medium-sized. The chain carries TRBV5-1 and TRBJ1-1; D not resolved. CDR1 and CDR2 (germline): SGHRS, YFSETQ. The CDR3 extends over 15 amino acids. V lost 5 bases and J lost 0, with 14 bases in between. In DNA, the CDR3 is TGCGCCAGCAGTACGAGCCGCGGAGTGAACACTGAAGCTTTCTTT. This codes for CASSTSRGVNTEAFF.

The V call is TRBV18, the J call TRBJ1-1; D is undetermined. The CDR3 is made up of 14 amino acids. CDR1 is KGHSH, CDR2 LQKENI, per germline. With 6 bases removed from V and 4 bases from J, the gap between germline ends came to 15 bases. The CDR3 bases are TGTGCCAGCTCCCGCGGCGGTCAAGGCACTGAAGCTTTCTTT. It codes for CASSRGGQGTEAFF.

The chain employs TRBV29-1 and TRBJ2-4, with 8 nucleotides matching TRBD2. CDR1 is SQVTM and CDR2 is ANQGSEA in the germline V gene. The CDR3 is made up of 13 amino acids. V shed 4 bases and J 5 bases; nucleotides not matched to a gene: 4. DNA of the CDR3: TGCAGCGTTGCGGGGGGGCTCCAAAACATTCAGTACTTC. This codes for CSVAGGLQNIQYF.

The rearrangement joins TRBV28 to TRBJ2-1, with D unresolved. Germline assignment: CDR1 MDHEN and CDR2 SYDVKM. CDR3 length equals 11 residues. Trimming shortened V by 3 bases and J by 5 bases, and 2 bases separated the two germline ends. CDR3 nucleotide sequence: TGTGCCAGCAGTTTCAACAATGAGCAGTTCTTC. It specifies CASSFNNEQFF.

The CDR3 DNA is TGTGCCAGCACCTCCGGCCAGGGGTTGCCTGAAGCTTTCTTT. Protein product: CASTSGQGLPEAFF. The chain combines TRBV6-6 with TRBJ1-1; a possible D gene is TRBD1 (6 bases). Per germline, CDR1 MNHNY and CDR2 SVGAGI (reference sequence). Trimming took off 7 bases at V and 6 bases at J, with 18 bases between the two ends. There are 14 residues in the CDR3.